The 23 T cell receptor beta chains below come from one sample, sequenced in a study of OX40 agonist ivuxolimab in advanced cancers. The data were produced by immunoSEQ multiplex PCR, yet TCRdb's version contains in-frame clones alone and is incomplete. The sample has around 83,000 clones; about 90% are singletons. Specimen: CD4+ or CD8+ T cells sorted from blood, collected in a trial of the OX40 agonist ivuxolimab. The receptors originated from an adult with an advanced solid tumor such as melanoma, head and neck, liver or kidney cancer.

For the CDR3, the DNA is TGTGCCAGCAGCTTAGCCGCACAGGGTCCCTACGAGCAGTACTTC. Its translation is CASSLAAQGPYEQYF. The V and J genes are TRBV7-8 and TRBJ2-7, with D possibly being TRBD1 (6 bases). The germline V gene has CDR1 SGHVS and CDR2 FQNEAQ. The CDR3 loop spans 15 amino acids. Trimming took off 0 bases at V and 2 bases at J, with 11 bases between the two ends.

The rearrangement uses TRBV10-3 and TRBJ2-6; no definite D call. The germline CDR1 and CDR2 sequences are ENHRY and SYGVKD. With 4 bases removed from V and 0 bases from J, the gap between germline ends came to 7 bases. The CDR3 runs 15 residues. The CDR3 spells CAISVLSSGANVLTF. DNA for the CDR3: TGTGCCATCAGTGTCCTCAGCTCTGGGGCCAACGTCCTGACTTTC.

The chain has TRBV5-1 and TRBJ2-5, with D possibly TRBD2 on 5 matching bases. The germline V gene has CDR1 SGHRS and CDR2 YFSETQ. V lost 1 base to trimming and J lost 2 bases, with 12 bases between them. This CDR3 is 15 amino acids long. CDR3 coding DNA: TGCGCCAGCAGCTTGAGCGGAACGCGTCAAGAGACCCAGTACTTC. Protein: CASSLSGTRQETQYF. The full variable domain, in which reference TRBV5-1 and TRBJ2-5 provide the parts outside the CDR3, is KAGVTQTPRYLIKTRGQQVTLSCSPISGHRSVSWYQQTPGQGLQFLFEYFSETQRNKGNFPGRFSGRQFSNSRSEMNVSTLELGDSALYLCASSLSGTRQETQYFGPGTRLLVL.

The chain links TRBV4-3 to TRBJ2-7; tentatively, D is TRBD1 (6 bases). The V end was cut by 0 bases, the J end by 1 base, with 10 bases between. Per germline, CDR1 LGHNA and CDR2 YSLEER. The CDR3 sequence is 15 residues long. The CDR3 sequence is CASSQEHRESYEQYF. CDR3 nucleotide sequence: TGCGCCAGCAGCCAAGAACACAGGGAGTCCTACGAGCAGTACTTC.

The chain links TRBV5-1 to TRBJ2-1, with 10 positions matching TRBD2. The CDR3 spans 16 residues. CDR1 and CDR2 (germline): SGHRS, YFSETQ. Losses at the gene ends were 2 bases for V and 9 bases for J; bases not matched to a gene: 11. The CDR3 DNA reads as TGCGCCAGCAGCTTTTTGGCTAGCGGGAGTTCGGGTGAGCAGTTCTTC. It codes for CASSFLASGSSGEQFF.

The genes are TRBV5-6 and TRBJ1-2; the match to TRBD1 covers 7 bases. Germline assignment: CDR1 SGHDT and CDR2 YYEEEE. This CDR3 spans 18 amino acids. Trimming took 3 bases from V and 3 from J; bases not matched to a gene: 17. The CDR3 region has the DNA TGTGCCAGCAGCTCCGGACAGGAAAAATTCCCAGTGGACTATGGCTACACCTTC. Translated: CASSSGQEKFPVDYGYTF.

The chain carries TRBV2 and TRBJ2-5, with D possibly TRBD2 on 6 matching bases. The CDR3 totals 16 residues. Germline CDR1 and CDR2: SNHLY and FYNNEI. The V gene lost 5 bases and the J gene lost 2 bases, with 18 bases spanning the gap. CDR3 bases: TGTGCCAGCAGTCGGGGACTGATGATCGCGCAAGAGACCCAGTACTTC. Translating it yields CASSRGLMIAQETQYF.

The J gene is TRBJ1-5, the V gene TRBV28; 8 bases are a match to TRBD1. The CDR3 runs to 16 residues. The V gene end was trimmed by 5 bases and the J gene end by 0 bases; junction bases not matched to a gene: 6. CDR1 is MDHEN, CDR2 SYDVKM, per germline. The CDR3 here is CASSQQGGHSNQPQHF. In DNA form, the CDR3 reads TGTGCCAGCAGTCAACAGGGGGGCCATAGCAATCAGCCCCAGCATTTT.

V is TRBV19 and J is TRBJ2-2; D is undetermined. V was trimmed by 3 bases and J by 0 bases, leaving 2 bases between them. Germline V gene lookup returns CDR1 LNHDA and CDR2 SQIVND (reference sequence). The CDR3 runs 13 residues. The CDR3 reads CASSMTNTGELFF. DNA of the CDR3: TGTGCCAGTAGTATGACGAACACCGGGGAGCTGTTTTTT.

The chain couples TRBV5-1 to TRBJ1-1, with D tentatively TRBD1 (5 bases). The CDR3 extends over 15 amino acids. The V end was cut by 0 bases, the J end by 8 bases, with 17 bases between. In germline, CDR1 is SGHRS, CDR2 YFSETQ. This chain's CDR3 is CASSLVGAQAREAFF. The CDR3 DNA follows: TGCGCCAGCAGCTTGGTAGGGGCCCAGGCCCGAGAAGCTTTCTTT.

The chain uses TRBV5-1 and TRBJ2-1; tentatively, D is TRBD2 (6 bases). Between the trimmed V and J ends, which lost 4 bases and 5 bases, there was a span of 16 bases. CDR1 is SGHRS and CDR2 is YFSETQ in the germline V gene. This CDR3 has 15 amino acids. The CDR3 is CASSPVGLEDNEQFF. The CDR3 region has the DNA TGCGCCAGCAGCCCGGTGGGACTGGAGGACAATGAGCAGTTCTTC.

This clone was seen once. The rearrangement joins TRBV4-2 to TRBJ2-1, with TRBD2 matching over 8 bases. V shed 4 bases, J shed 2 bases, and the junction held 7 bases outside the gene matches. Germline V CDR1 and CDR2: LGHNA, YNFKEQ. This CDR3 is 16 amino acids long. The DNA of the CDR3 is TGTGCCAGCAGCCCCGGACGGGAGGGAGCCTACAATGAGCAGTTCTTC. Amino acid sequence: CASSPGREGAYNEQFF.

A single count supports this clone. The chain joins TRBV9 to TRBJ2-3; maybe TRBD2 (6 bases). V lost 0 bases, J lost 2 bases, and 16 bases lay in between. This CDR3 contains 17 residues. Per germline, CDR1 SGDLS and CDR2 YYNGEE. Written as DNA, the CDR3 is TGTGCCAGCAGCGTAGCCTCTAGCGTCCCCGCCACAGATACGCAGTATTTT. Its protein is CASSVASSVPATDTQYF.

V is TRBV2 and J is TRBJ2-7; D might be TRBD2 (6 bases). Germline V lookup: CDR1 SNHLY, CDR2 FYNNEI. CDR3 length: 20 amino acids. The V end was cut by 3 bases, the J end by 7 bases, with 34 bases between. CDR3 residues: CASSEVAGQGAGMGRLEQYF. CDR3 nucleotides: TGTGCCAGCAGTGAGGTGGCGGGGCAGGGCGCCGGAATGGGAAGGTTGGAGCAGTACTTC.

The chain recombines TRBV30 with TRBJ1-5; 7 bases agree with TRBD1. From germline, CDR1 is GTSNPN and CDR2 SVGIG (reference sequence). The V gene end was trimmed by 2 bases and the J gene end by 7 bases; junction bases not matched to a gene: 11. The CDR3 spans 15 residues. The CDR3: CAWSFRQGQGQPQHF. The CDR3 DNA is TGTGCCTGGAGTTTCCGACAGGGCCAGGGACAGCCCCAGCATTTT.

The chain's CDR3 is CASSRGGTRIYNEQFF. Written as DNA, the CDR3 is TGTGCCAGCAGCCGAGGCGGGACTAGAATTTACAATGAGCAGTTCTTC. The V and J genes are TRBV11-2 and TRBJ2-1; 8 bases are a match to TRBD2. The V gene end was trimmed by 5 bases and the J gene end by 4 bases; junction bases not matched to a gene: 10. The CDR3 is 16 residues long. Germline values: CDR1 SGHAT, CDR2 FQNNGV.

The CDR3 region has the DNA TGTGCCAGCAGCTTAGCGGGACAACCGTATGAAAAACTGTTTTTT. It specifies CASSLAGQPYEKLFF. This rearrangement joins TRBV7-9 to TRBJ1-4; D may be TRBD1 (6 bases). The CDR3 consists of 15 residues. Deletions cut 0 bases from V and 6 bases from J, with 11 bases between. Germline CDR1 reads SEHNR; CDR2 reads FQNEAQ (reference sequence).

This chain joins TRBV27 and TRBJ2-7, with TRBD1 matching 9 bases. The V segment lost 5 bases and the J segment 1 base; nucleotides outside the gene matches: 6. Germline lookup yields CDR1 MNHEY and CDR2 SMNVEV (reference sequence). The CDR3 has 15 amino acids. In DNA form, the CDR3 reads TGTGCCAGCAGTCCAGGGACAGGGTGGTCCTACGAGCAGTACTTC. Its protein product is CASSPGTGWSYEQYF.

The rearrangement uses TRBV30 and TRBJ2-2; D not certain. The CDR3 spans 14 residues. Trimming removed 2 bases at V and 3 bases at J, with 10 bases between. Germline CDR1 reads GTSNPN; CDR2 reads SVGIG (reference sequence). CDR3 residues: CAWSLEQYTGELFF. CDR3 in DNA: TGTGCCTGGAGTTTGGAGCAATACACCGGGGAGCTGTTTTTT.

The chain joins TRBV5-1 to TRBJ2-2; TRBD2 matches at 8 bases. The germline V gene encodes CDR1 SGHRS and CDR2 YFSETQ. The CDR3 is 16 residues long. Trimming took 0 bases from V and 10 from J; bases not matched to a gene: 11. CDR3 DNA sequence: TGCGCCAGCAGCTTGGATCCTAGCGGGCTCCACCCGGAGCTGTTTTTT. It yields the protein CASSLDPSGLHPELFF.

The CDR3 nucleotides are TGTGCCAGCCAGGGTCTCCACGAGCAGTACTTC. It encodes CASQGLHEQYF. The rearrangement joins TRBV19 to TRBJ2-7, with D maybe TRBD1 (5 bases). V gave up 9 bases and J gave up 5 bases, with 11 bases separating them. The CDR3 is 11 residues long. Per the germline V gene, CDR1 is LNHDA and CDR2 is SQIVND (reference sequence).

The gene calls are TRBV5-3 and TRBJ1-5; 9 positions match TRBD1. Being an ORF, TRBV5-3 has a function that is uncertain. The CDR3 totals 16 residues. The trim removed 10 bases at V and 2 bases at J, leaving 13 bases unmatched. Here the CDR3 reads CAWRTGEEVGNQPQHF. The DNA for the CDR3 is TGTGCCTGGCGGACAGGGGAGGAAGTCGGCAATCAGCCCCAGCATTTT.

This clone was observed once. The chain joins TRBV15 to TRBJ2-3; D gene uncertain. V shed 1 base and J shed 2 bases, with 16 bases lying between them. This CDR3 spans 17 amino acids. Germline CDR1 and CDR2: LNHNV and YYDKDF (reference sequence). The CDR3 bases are TGTGCCACCAGCAGAGCTCCCGAGGCGCGTTCCACAGATACGCAGTATTTT. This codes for CATSRAPEARSTDTQYF.